This T cell receptor (beta chain) was sequenced in a study of shared clonotypes between healthy human individuals. Study as a whole: The donor pool was made up of two women and three men aged 18 to 49.

Overall study results and limits: About 5% of naive CD4 clonotypes were common to a handful of donors.

CD45RO-negative, CCR7-selected cells formed the naive CD8 fraction, which excluded terminally differentiated effector memory CD45RA+ cells. Germline assignment: CDR1 SGDLS and CDR2 YYNGEE. The CDR3 has 11 amino acids. Trimming removed 3 bases from V and 9 bases from J, with 7 bases in between. A note on this clone: Antigen: not known.

Deep-level settings were used for running the assay. Using immunoSEQ multiplex PCR, the repertoire was profiled, and TCRdb retains in-frame clones only, with some absent. The sample has hundreds of thousands of clones, roughly 95% seen once. The receptor's source is a woman in her thirties in good health. The chain links TRBV9 to TRBJ2-1; D gene unclear. The sample taken for sequencing was naive CD8+ T cells sorted from blood. The CDR3 DNA reads TGTGCCAGCAGCGAGCTGGGTGAGCAGTTCTTC. Translation gives CASSELGEQFF.